This T cell receptor beta chain was identified during a study of shared clonotypes between healthy human individuals. The CDR3 runs to 15 residues. V shed 2 bases, J shed 2 bases, and the junction held 3 bases outside the gene matches. Looked up from germline, CDR1 is WSHSY and CDR2 is SAAADI. The protocol was immunoSEQ multiplex PCR, while the TCRdb copy is restricted to in-frame clones and leaves out a portion. Counted here are roughly 650,000 clones, 97% occurring once; the ten biggest clones make up about 0.057%. This clonotype was sampled from a woman aged 25 to 45 in good health. This chain links TRBV10-2 with TRBJ2-7; 10 bases agree with TRBD1. Sequencing input: naive CD4+ T cells sorted from blood. Subset here: CD45RA+ positively selected. The CDR3 spells CASSEAGTGAYEQYF. The CDR3 DNA is TGCGCCAGCAGTGAGGCCGGGACAGGGGCCTACGAGCAGTACTTC.